This entry describes one TCR beta chain. V gave up 0 bases and J gave up 8 bases, with 14 bases separating them. The germline gives CDR1 SGHRS, CDR2 YFSETQ. The CDR3 loop spans 14 amino acids. These data originate in a study of blood T cell repertoires in COVID-19. Original processing methods: Quantification of nucleated cells was approximated via reference gene primer amplification. The repertoire was sequenced with immunoSEQ multiplex PCR; TCRdb's copy has only in-frame clones and lacks some. V and J calls and clone size come straight from that table; D and trimming were deduced from the DNA. The sample consists of 60,000 to 80,000 clones, approximately 84% of them appearing once. Enrolment of Seattle patients took place during active infection, and they were followed longitudinally.

The sample comprised peripheral blood. This receptor was taken from a man aged 50-60 years with COVID-19, enrolled during active disease. The chain couples TRBV5-1 to TRBJ1-2; D unclear. CDR3 in amino acids: CASSLAVTRIGYTF. CDR3 DNA sequence: TGCGCCAGCAGCTTGGCAGTGACAAGAATAGGCTACACCTTC.